This T cell receptor beta chain was identified during a study of blood T cell repertoires in COVID-19. Germline loops: CDR1 SGHNT, CDR2 YENEEA. V was shortened by 5 bases and J by 1 base, with 14 bases between the two germline ends. The length of the CDR3 is 15 residues. Data came from immunoSEQ multiplex PCR; TCRdb stores just in-frame clones and leaves some out. Here the sample spans fewer than 300,000 clones, around 89% being singletons. This rearrangement joins TRBV11-3 to TRBJ2-5; D perhaps matches TRBD2 (6 bases). This clonotype was sampled from a woman aged 40 to 49 who had recovered from COVID-19. The sample consisted of peripheral blood. DNA for the CDR3: TGTGCCAGCAGCCGGGGGTGGAGTCCCCAAGAGACCCAGTACTTC. Encoded protein: CASSRGWSPQETQYF.